The entry below gives a single T cell receptor (beta chain) sequence along with its context. Its antigen is not identified. The germline V gene has CDR1 SGHTA and CDR2 FQGNSA. The CDR3 sequence is 15 residues long. V lost 1 base and J 5 bases, leaving 11 bases between the germline ends. The sample belongs to a study of graft-versus-host responses after intestinal transplantation. Study overall: All of the recipients had induction that used anti-thymocyte globulin, then tacrolimus and steroids for 2 to 3 years.

Study-wide results and caveats: Early post-transplant HvG declines tracked with peak circulating GvH clone levels.

TCRdb's table, derived via immunoSEQ multiplex PCR, lists solely in-frame clones and lacks some. The data hold around 100,000 clones, with 85% to 95% observed a single time. The receptor was isolated from a human donor who was the organ donor for an intestinal transplant. This specimen consisted of unstimulated CD4+ T cells sorted from spleen or lymph node cells, obtained before transplant. The chain is built from TRBV7-2 and TRBJ2-2, with D hard to call. As DNA, the CDR3 is TGTGCCAGCAGCTTAGTCGGATTGGAGACCGGGGAGCTGTTTTTT. Translated: CASSLVGLETGELFF.